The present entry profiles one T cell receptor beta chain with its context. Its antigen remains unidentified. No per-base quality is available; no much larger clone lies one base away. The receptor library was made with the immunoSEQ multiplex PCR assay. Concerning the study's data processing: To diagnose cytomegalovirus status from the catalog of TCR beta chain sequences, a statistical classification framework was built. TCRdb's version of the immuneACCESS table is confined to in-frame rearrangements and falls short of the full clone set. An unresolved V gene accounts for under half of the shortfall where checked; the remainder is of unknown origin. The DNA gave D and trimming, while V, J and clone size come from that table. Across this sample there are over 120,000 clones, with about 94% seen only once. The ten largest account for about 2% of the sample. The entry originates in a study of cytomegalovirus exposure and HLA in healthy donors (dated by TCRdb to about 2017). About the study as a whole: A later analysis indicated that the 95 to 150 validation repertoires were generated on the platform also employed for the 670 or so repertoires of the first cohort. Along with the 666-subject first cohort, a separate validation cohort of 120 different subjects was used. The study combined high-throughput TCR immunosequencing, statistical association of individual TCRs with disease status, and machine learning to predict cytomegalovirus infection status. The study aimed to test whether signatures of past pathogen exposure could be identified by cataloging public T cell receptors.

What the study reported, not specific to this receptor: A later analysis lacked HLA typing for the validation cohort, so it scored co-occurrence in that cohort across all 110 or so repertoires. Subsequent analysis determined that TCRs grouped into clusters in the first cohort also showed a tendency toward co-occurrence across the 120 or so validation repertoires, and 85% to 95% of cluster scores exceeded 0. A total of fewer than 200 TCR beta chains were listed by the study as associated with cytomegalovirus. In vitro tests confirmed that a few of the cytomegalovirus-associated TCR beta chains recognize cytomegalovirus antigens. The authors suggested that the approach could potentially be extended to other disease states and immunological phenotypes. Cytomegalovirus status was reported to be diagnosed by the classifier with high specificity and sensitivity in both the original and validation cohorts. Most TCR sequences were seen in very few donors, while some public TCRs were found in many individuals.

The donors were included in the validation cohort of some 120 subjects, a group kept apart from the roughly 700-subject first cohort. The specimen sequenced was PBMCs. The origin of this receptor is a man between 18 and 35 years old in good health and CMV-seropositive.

CDR3 protein: CASSARQGLRTGELFF. The DNA sequence follows: TGCGCCAGCAGCGCCAGACAGGGATTGAGGACCGGGGAGCTGTTTTTT. The receptor chain draws on TRBV5-1 and TRBJ2-2; 7 central nucleotides agree with TRBD1. The CDR1 and CDR2 encoded by the germline V gene are SGHRS and YFSETQ. From V the trimming removes 4 bases and from J it removes 5 bases, while the gene matches leave 11 bases of the junction unaccounted for. Inclusive of the bounding cysteine and phenylalanine, the CDR3 is 16 residues long. CDR3 DNA only is kept here, 48 bases in frame from base 1.